Following are 27 T cell receptor beta chains from one sample sequenced in a study of cytomegalovirus exposure and HLA in healthy donors (TCRdb year 2017). Libraries were built with the immunoSEQ multiplex PCR assay. The multiplex PCR relied on a mix of 60 forward primers for TCR Vbeta segments and 13 reverse primers for TCR Jbeta segments. Not all clones reach the TCRdb copy of this immuneACCESS table, which keeps in-frame sequences only. Checked studies attribute under half of the gap to unresolved V genes and leave the rest unexplained. In this sample the table shows around 240,000 clones, around 80% of which occur a single time. The top ten constitute 4.5% to 6% of the sample. The material sequenced was PBMCs. These receptor sequences come from a woman aged 40 to 50 in good health and CMV-seropositive.

The chain has TRBV7-2 and TRBJ1-1, with D perhaps TRBD1 (6 bases). V was pared by 3 bases and J by 6 bases, with 14 bases between. Germline V gene sequence: CDR1 SGHTA, CDR2 FQGNSA. The CDR3 is 14 residues long. The CDR3 DNA sequence: TGTGCCAGCAGCTTGTTACAGGGTCGGTCTGAAGCTTTCTTT. This codes for CASSLLQGRSEAFF.

The CDR3 is CASSSGTSGGQETQYF. The CDR3 bases are TGTGCCAGCAGCTCTGGGACTAGCGGGGGGCAAGAGACCCAGTACTTC. V usage is TRBV5-8 and J usage is TRBJ2-5; 15 bases are shared with TRBD2. Germline CDR1 SGHTS, CDR2 YDEGEE. The length of the CDR3 is 16 residues. Trimming cost V 3 bases and J 2 bases; bases outside gene matches: 2.

This chain connects TRBV7-2 to TRBJ2-1; TRBD1 might be the D (6 bases). Trimming shortened V by 3 bases and J by 9 bases, and 15 bases separated the two germline ends. Germline-derived CDR1 and CDR2 are SGHTA and FQGNSA. The CDR3 runs 14 residues. CDR3 region: CASSFEKQGAEQFF. In DNA form, the CDR3 reads TGTGCCAGCAGCTTCGAGAAACAGGGCGCTGAGCAGTTCTTC.

The J gene is TRBJ2-2, the V gene TRBV10-3; a weak D match, TRBD1 (6 bases). Germline assignment: CDR1 ENHRY and CDR2 SYGVKD. The CDR3 is made up of 15 amino acids. Trimming stripped 3 bases from V and 2 bases from J, with 10 bases between. The CDR3 nucleotides are TGTGCCATCAGTGAAACAGGGCAAAACACCGGGGAGCTGTTTTTT. Its protein product is CAISETGQNTGELFF.

This CDR3 is CASSVWTGGGETQYF. In DNA, the CDR3 is TGTGCCAGCAGCGTCTGGACAGGGGGTGGGGAGACCCAGTACTTC. The chain joins TRBV7-9 to TRBJ2-5; 10 bases align to TRBD1. The CDR3 has 15 amino acids. The V segment lost 5 bases and the J segment 5 bases; nucleotides outside the gene matches: 8. Germline values: CDR1 SEHNR, CDR2 FQNEAQ (reference sequence).

The rearrangement uses TRBV7-2 and TRBJ1-5; 8 nucleotides line up with TRBD1. The CDR3 has 14 residues. The V and J ends lost 7 bases and 7 bases, in that order; junction bases with no gene match: 9. Germline V gene lookup returns CDR1 SGHTA and CDR2 FQGNSA. The CDR3, as DNA: TGTGCCAGCACCCTAGACAGGGGCCAGCAGCCCCAGCATTTT. Amino acids: CASTLDRGQQPQHF.

V gene TRBV5-1 combines with J gene TRBJ2-5; maybe TRBD2 (6 bases). Germline V gives CDR1 SGHRS, CDR2 YFSETQ. The V end was cut by 0 bases, the J end by 3 bases, with 12 bases between. The CDR3 is 15 amino acids. In DNA form, the CDR3 reads TGCGCCAGCAGCTTGGACTGGGGCGGGGAAGAGACCCAGTACTTC. Protein product: CASSLDWGGEETQYF.

This chain links TRBV19 with TRBJ1-1, with D tentatively TRBD1 (5 bases). Trimming pared 4 bases from V and 1 base from J, leaving 10 bases between. This CDR3 region has 14 residues. Looked up from germline, CDR1 is LNHDA and CDR2 is SQIVND (reference sequence). CDR3 loop: CASSTGGANTEAFF. CDR3 DNA: TGTGCCAGTAGTACCGGGGGAGCGAACACTGAAGCTTTCTTT.

The rearrangement links TRBV6-1 to TRBJ1-5, with 8 bases lining up with TRBD1. The CDR3 consists of 17 residues. CDR1 MNHNS and CDR2 SASEGT come from the germline V gene. V shed 4 bases, J shed 0 bases, and the junction held 8 bases outside the gene matches. CDR3 protein: CASSGRQGRVSNQPQHF. The CDR3 DNA sequence: TGTGCCAGCAGTGGAAGACAGGGGAGGGTTAGCAATCAGCCCCAGCATTTT.

On this clone: Distinct nucleotide sequences in the sample also encode this CDR3. V gene TRBV5-1 combines with J gene TRBJ2-5; tentative D call: TRBD2 (6 bases). Germline V gene data show CDR1 as SGHRS and CDR2 as YFSETQ. Trimming pared 2 bases from V and 5 bases from J, leaving 10 bases between. The CDR3 sequence is 13 residues long. The CDR3 loop is CASSFTGGETQYF. As DNA, the CDR3 is TGCGCCAGCAGCTTTACAGGAGGGGAGACCCAGTACTTC.

This rearrangement joins TRBV5-1 to TRBJ1-2, with D unclear. This CDR3 comprises 13 residues. CDR1 and CDR2 (germline): SGHRS, YFSETQ. The V and J ends lost 0 bases and 12 bases respectively, with 15 bases between them. The CDR3 reads CASSLGGSSRNTF. DNA of the CDR3: TGCGCCAGCAGCTTGGGAGGGTCGTCCCGCAACACCTTC. Drawing the rest from reference TRBV5-1 and TRBJ1-2, the complete variable domain is KAGVTQTPRYLIKTRGQQVTLSCSPISGHRSVSWYQQTPGQGLQFLFEYFSETQRNKGNFPGRFSGRQFSNSRSEMNVSTLELGDSALYLCASSLGGSSRNTFGSGTRLTVV.

This clone was observed a single time. This chain uses TRBV6-6 with TRBJ2-3, with 13 bases fitting TRBD2. The CDR3 has 15 residues. V was clipped by 9 bases and J by 3 bases; unmatched bases: 6. Looked up from germline, CDR1 is MNHNY and CDR2 is SVGAGI (reference sequence). DNA of the CDR3: TGTGCCAGTTGGACTAGCGGGAGAGAGACAGATACGCAGTATTTT. It codes for CASWTSGRETDTQYF.

The chain combines TRBV11-1 with TRBJ2-3; D unresolved. Germline assignment: CDR1 SGHAT and CDR2 FQDESV (reference sequence). The CDR3 length is 14 residues. Trimming removed 4 bases at V and 2 bases at J, with 10 bases between. The CDR3 loop reads CASSWLVDTDTQYF. For the CDR3, the DNA is TGTGCCAGCAGCTGGCTAGTCGACACAGATACGCAGTATTTT.

The chain is built from TRBV2 and TRBJ2-1; 14 bases are shared with TRBD2. The CDR3 extends over 16 amino acids. V dropped 6 bases and J dropped 7; count of bases not matched to a gene: 8. Germline V lookup: CDR1 SNHLY, CDR2 FYNNEI. The CDR3 coding sequence is TGTGCCAGCAGGCGACTAGCGGGAGGGCCGGTAAATGAGCAGTTCTTC. Encoded protein: CASRRLAGGPVNEQFF.

CDR3 amino acids: CASSRTGTVMNTEAFF. Written as DNA, the CDR3 is TGTGCCAGCAGTCGGACAGGGACCGTCATGAACACTGAAGCTTTCTTT. The V gene is TRBV7-3, the J gene TRBJ1-1; 8 bases are shared with TRBD1. The length of the CDR3 is 16 residues. The V and J ends lost 6 bases and 0 bases, in that order; junction bases with no gene match: 9. The germline V gene encodes CDR1 SGHTA and CDR2 FQGTGA.

J is TRBJ2-1 and V is TRBV2; TRBD1 agrees at 8 bases. After removal of 6 bases from V and 2 bases from J, the junction contained 3 bases not matched to a gene. The CDR3 is made up of 14 amino acids. Germline V gene sequence: CDR1 SNHLY, CDR2 FYNNEI. This CDR3 reads CASRTGVTYNEQFF. The CDR3 region has the DNA TGTGCCAGCAGGACAGGGGTCACCTACAATGAGCAGTTCTTC. Full variable domain (missing parts from reference TRBV2 and TRBJ2-1): EPEVTQTPSHQVTQMGQEVILRCVPISNHLYFYWYRQILGQKVEFLVSFYNNEISEKSEIFDDQFSVERPDGSNFTLKIRSTKLEDSAMYFCASRTGVTYNEQFFGPGTRLTVL.

This chain links TRBV5-6 with TRBJ1-4; D gene ambiguous. V dropped 0 bases and J dropped 2 bases, with 5 bases sitting between them. Germline V gene lookup returns CDR1 SGHDT and CDR2 YYEEEE. There are 14 residues in the CDR3. The CDR3 region has the DNA TGTGCCAGCAGCTTGGTTCAGACTAATGAAAAACTGTTTTTT. Translated: CASSLVQTNEKLFF.

The chain is built from TRBV7-2 and TRBJ2-7; TRBD2 matches at 13 bases. The CDR3 runs 18 residues. Germline-derived CDR1 and CDR2 are SGHTA and FQGNSA. J gave up 1 base and V 6 bases, and 12 bases lay outside the gene matches. The CDR3 here is CASSRWGLAGTRSYEQYF. The CDR3 region has the DNA TGTGCCAGCAGTAGGTGGGGACTAGCGGGAACAAGGTCCTACGAGCAGTACTTC.

This sequence joins TRBV15 and TRBJ1-5; TRBD1 might be the D (6 bases). Trimming removed 0 bases from V and 9 bases from J, with 18 bases in between. The CDR3 totals 16 residues. From germline, CDR1 is LNHNV and CDR2 YYDKDF (reference sequence). CDR3 amino acids: CATSRDKLGGGRPQHF. The CDR3 region has the DNA TGTGCCACCAGCAGAGATAAATTAGGGGGGGGCCGGCCCCAGCATTTT.

The V call is TRBV6-5, the J call TRBJ1-1; 9 nucleotides match TRBD1. This CDR3 is built from 15 residues. The germline V gene has CDR1 MNHEY and CDR2 SVGAGI. Germline trimming cut 0 bases from V and 3 bases from J; bases unmatched to any gene: 2. This CDR3 is CASSYSTGGHTEAFF. The CDR3 DNA is TGTGCCAGCAGTTACTCGACAGGGGGGCACACTGAAGCTTTCTTT.

J is TRBJ1-6 and V is TRBV5-5, with no clear D. CDR3 length: 16 residues. V was trimmed by 0 bases and J by 9 bases, leaving 16 bases between them. Germline CDR1 reads SGHKS; CDR2 reads YYEKEE (reference sequence). Here the CDR3 reads CASSLAKIAEGSPLHF. Written as DNA, the CDR3 is TGTGCCAGCAGCTTGGCCAAGATCGCGGAGGGTTCACCCCTCCACTTT.

The genes are TRBV19 and TRBJ2-6, with D perhaps TRBD2 (6 bases). V was pared by 3 bases and J by 2 bases, with 11 bases between. The CDR3 runs to 16 residues. Germline-derived CDR1 and CDR2 are LNHDA and SQIVND (reference sequence). The CDR3 sequence: CASSIPGGTGANVLTF. The CDR3 DNA reads TGTGCCAGTAGTATCCCCGGGGGAACTGGGGCCAACGTCCTGACTTTC. Together with reference TRBV19 and TRBJ2-6, the CDR3 gives the full variable domain: DGGITQSPKYLFRKEGQNVTLSCEQNLNHDAMYWYRQDPGQGLRLIYYSQIVNDFQKGDIAEGYSVSREKKESFPLTVTSAQKNPTAFYLCASSIPGGTGANVLTFGAGSRLTVL.

The chain joins TRBV27 to TRBJ2-2, with D possibly TRBD1 on 7 matching bases. The germline gives CDR1 MNHEY, CDR2 SMNVEV (reference sequence). The CDR3 runs to 16 residues. V dropped 5 bases and J dropped 4 bases, with 17 bases sitting between them. The CDR3 DNA reads as TGTGCCAGCAGTAAATGGCGGGACAGAGGCACCGGGGAGCTGTTTTTT. It yields the protein CASSKWRDRGTGELFF.

The chain employs TRBV5-1 and TRBJ2-6; D gene uncertain. With 0 bases removed from V and 1 base from J, the gap between germline ends came to 5 bases. This CDR3 spans 15 amino acids. CDR1 is SGHRS, CDR2 YFSETQ, per germline. The CDR3 DNA follows: TGCGCCAGCAGCTTGGTTACATCTGGGGCCAACGTCCTGACTTTC. Translating gives CASSLVTSGANVLTF.

The V and J genes are TRBV11-3 and TRBJ2-1; possibly TRBD2 for D (6 bases). Trimming left V 4 bases short and J 9 bases short, with 13 bases between. Germline assignment: CDR1 SGHNT and CDR2 YENEEA. The CDR3 totals 13 residues. The CDR3 protein is CASSSGGGTEQFF. CDR3 DNA sequence: TGTGCCAGCAGCTCTGGTGGAGGGACTGAGCAGTTCTTC.

The chain carries TRBV18 and TRBJ2-1, with D uncertain. The CDR3 loop spans 13 amino acids. Trimming pared 6 bases from V and 10 bases from J, leaving 16 bases between. Germline V lookup: CDR1 KGHSH, CDR2 LQKENI. The DNA for the CDR3 is TGTGCCAGCTCGGGCGACAAACGATACGAGCAGTTCTTC. This translates into CASSGDKRYEQFF.

The chain carries TRBV9 and TRBJ2-7; no clear D. CDR1 and CDR2 (germline): SGDLS, YYNGEE. Trimming stripped 0 bases from V and 2 bases from J, with 9 bases between. CDR3 size: 14 residues. The CDR3 sequence: CASSVGGVAYEQYF. The CDR3 coding sequence is TGTGCCAGCAGCGTAGGCGGAGTCGCCTACGAGCAGTACTTC.